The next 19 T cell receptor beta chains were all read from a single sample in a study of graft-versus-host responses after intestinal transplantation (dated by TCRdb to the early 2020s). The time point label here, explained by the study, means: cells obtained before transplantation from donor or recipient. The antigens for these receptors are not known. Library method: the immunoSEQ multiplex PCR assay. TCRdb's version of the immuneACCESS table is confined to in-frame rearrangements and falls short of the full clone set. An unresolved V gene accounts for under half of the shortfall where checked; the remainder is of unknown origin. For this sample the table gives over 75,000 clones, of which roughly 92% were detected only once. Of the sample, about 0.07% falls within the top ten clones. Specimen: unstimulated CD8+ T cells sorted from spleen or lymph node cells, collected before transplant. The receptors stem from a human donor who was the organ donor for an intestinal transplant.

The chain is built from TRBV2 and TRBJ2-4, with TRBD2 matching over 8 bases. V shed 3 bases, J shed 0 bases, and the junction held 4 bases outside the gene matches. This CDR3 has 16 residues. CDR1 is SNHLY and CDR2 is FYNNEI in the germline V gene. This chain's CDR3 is CASSDTSGIAKNIQYF. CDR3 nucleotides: TGTGCCAGCAGTGATACTAGCGGTATAGCCAAAAACATTCAGTACTTC.

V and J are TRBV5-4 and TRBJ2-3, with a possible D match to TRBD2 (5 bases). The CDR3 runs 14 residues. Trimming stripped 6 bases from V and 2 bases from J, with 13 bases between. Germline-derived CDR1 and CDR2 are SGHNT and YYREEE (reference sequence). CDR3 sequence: CASIPSGDTDTQYF. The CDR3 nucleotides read TGTGCCAGCATCCCAAGCGGCGACACAGATACGCAGTATTTT.

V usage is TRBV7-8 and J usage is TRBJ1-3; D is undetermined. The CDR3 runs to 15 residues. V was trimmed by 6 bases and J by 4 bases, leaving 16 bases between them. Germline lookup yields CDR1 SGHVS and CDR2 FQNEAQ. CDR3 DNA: TGTGCCAGCAGTGTGGTTTCGGGTGCGGGAAACACCATATATTTT. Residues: CASSVVSGAGNTIYF. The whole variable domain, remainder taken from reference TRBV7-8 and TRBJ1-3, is GAGVSQSPRYKVAKRGQDVALRCDPISGHVSLFWYQQALGQGPEFLTYFQNEAQLDKSGLPSDRFFAERPEGSVSTLKIQRTQQEDSAVYLCASSVVSGAGNTIYFGEGSWLTVV.

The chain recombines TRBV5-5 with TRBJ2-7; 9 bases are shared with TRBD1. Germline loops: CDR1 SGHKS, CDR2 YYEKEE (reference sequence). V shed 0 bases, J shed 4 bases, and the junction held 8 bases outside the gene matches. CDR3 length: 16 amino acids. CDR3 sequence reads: CASSLGPPGQGYEQYF. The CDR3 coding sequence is TGTGCCAGCAGCTTGGGACCCCCGGGACAGGGATACGAGCAGTACTTC. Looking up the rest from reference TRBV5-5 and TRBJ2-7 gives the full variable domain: DAGVTQSPTHLIKTRGQQVTLRCSPISGHKSVSWYQQVLGQGPQFIFQYYEKEERGRGNFPDRFSARQFPNYSSELNVNALLLGDSALYLCASSLGPPGQGYEQYFGPGTRLTVT.

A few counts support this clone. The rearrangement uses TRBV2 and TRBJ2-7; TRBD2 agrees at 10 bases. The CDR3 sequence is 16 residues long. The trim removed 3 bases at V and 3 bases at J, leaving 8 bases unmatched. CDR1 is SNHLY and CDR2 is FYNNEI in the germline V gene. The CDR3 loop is CASSDGLAADDYEQYF. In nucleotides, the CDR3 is TGTGCCAGCAGTGACGGACTAGCGGCCGACGACTACGAGCAGTACTTC. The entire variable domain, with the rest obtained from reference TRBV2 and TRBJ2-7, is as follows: EPEVTQTPSHQVTQMGQEVILRCVPISNHLYFYWYRQILGQKVEFLVSFYNNEISEKSEIFDDQFSVERPDGSNFTLKIRSTKLEDSAMYFCASSDGLAADDYEQYFGPGTRLTVT.

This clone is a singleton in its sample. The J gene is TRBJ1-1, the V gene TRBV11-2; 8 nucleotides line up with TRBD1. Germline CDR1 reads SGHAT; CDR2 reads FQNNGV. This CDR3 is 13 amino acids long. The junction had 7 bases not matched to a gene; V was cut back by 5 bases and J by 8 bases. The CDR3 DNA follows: TGTGCCAGCAGCCCCAACAGGGGGGAGGAAGCTTTCTTT. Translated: CASSPNRGEEAFF.

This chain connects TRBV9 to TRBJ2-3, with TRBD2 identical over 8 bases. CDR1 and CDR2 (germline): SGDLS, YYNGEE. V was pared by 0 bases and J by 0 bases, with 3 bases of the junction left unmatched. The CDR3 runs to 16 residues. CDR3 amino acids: CASSVEGGRSTDTQYF. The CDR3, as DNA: TGTGCCAGCAGCGTAGAAGGCGGGAGGAGCACAGATACGCAGTATTTT.

In DNA form, the CDR3 reads TGTGCCAGCAGTTTACGGGAGGGGGGAACGATACGAGAGACCCAGTACTTC. As protein: CASSLREGGTIRETQYF. The J gene is TRBJ2-5, the V gene TRBV28, with TRBD2 identical over 8 bases. The CDR3 contains 17 residues. Per germline, CDR1 MDHEN and CDR2 SYDVKM. With V trimmed by 2 bases and J by 4 bases, 12 bases remained unmatched.

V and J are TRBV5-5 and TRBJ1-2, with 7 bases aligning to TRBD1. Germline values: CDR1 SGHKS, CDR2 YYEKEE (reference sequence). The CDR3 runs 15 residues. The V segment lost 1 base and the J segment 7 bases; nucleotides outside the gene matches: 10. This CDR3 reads CASSLYRADRPGYTF. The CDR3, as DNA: TGTGCCAGCAGCTTGTATAGGGCGGACAGGCCTGGCTACACCTTC.

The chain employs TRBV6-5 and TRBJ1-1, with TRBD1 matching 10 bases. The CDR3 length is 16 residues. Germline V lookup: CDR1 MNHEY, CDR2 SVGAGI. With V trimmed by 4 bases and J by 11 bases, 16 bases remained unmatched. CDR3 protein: CASSSHNRDRGSLAFF. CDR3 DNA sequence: TGTGCCAGCAGTTCTCACAACCGGGACAGGGGTTCTCTGGCTTTCTTT.

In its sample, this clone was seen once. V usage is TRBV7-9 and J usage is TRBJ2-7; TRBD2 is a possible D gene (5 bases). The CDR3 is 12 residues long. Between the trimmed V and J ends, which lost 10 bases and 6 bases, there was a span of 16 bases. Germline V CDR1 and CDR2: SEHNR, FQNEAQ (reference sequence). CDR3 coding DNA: TGTGCCACCAAGGCGGGCAACTGCGAGCAGTACTTC. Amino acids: CATKAGNCEQYF.

Here the CDR3 DNA reads TGTGCCATCAGTGTTTATCAGGGGACACCAGCTTTATTTAACTATGGCTACACCTTC. Its protein product is CAISVYQGTPALFNYGYTF. This chain joins TRBV10-3 and TRBJ1-2, with D perhaps TRBD1 (6 bases). V lost 4 bases to trimming and J lost 1 base, with 25 bases between them. Germline CDR1 ENHRY, CDR2 SYGVKD. This CDR3 comprises 19 residues.

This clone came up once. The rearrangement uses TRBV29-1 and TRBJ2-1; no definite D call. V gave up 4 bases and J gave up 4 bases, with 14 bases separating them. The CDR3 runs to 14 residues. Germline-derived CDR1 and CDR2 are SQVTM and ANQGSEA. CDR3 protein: CSVVRVGGYNEQFF. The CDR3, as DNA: TGCAGCGTTGTCCGGGTCGGCGGTTACAATGAGCAGTTCTTC.

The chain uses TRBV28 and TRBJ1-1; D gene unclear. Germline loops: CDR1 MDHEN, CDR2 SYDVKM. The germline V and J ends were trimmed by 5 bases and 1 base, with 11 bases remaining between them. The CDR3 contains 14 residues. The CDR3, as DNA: TGTGCCAGCAGTCCCCCGGGTGGGAACACTGAAGCTTTCTTT. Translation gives CASSPPGGNTEAFF.

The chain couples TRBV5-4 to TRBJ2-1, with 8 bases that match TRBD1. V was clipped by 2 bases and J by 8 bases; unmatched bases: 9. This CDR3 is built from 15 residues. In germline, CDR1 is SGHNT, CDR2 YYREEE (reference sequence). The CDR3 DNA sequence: TGTGCCAGCAGCTTACTAGGACAGGGCTGGGATGAGCAGTTCTTC. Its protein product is CASSLLGQGWDEQFF. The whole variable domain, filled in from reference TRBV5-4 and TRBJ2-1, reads ETGVTQSPTHLIKTRGQQVTLRCSSQSGHNTVSWYQQALGQGPQFIFQYYREEENGRGNFPPRFSGLQFPNYSSELNVNALELDDSALYLCASSLLGQGWDEQFFGPGTRLTVL.

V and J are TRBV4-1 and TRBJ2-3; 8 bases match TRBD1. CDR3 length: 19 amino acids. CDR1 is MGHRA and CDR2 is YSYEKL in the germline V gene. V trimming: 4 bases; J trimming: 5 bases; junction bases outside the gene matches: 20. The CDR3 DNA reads TGCGCCAGCAGCCTAATAGAAACCCGCAGGGGGCATGGGGGAGATACGCAGTATTTT. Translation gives CASSLIETRRGHGGDTQYF.

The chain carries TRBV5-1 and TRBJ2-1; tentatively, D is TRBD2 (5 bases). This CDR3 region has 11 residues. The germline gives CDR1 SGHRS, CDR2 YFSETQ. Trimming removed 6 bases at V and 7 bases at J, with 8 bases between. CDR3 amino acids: CASTRGNEQFF. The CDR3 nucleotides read TGCGCCAGCACCCGGGGTAATGAGCAGTTCTTC.

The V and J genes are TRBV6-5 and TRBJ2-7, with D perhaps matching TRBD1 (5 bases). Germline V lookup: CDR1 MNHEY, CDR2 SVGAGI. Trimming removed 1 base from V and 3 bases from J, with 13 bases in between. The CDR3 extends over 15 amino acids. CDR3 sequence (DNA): TGTGCCAGCAGTTACTTTGGACAAAAGCTCTACGAGCAGTACTTC. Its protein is CASSYFGQKLYEQYF.

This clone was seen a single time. The CDR3 is CASSVRDRATDTQYF. The CDR3 DNA reads TGTGCCAGCAGCGTAAGGGACAGGGCGACAGATACGCAGTATTTT. The chain uses TRBV9 and TRBJ2-3, with 9 bases fitting TRBD1. V trimming: 1 base; J trimming: 3 bases; junction bases outside the gene matches: 3. Germline CDR1 SGDLS, CDR2 YYNGEE. The CDR3 consists of 15 residues.